Listed below are T cell receptor beta chains from one sample, sequenced in a study of blood T cell repertoires in COVID-19. The table came from immunoSEQ multiplex PCR; TCRdb's copy has only in-frame clones and leaves some out. The repertoire holds about 160,000 clones, under 90% seen once, with 10% in the top ten. What was sequenced was peripheral blood. The source of these receptors is a woman over 75 with active or convalescent COVID-19. Both conserved end residues are part of each CDR3. Fields, in order: clone size, D gene, J gene, V gene, CDR3 protein, CDR3 DNA. A D gene is named only where the DNA matches it firmly. Not every row has a clone size; where given, it reads once, few, many or a size class.

abundance: NA
d_gene: TRBD1
j_gene: TRBJ1-1
v_gene: TRBV15
CDR3aa: CATSRDPGQGEAFF
CDR3nt: TGTGCCACCAGCAGAGATCCGGGACAGGGTGAAGCTTTCTTT

abundance: NA
d_gene: NA
j_gene: TRBJ2-7
v_gene: TRBV25-1
CDR3aa: CASSENRVPYEQYF
CDR3nt: TGTGCCAGCAGTGAGAACAGGGTTCCCTACGAGCAGTACTTC

abundance: NA
d_gene: NA
j_gene: TRBJ1-1
v_gene: TRBV4-1
CDR3aa: CATSPRAEALMNTEAFF
CDR3nt: TGCGCCACCTCCCCCCGCGCCGAGGCTCTCATGAACACTGAAGCTTTCTTT

abundance: NA
d_gene: TRBD1
j_gene: TRBJ1-6
v_gene: TRBV7-9
CDR3aa: CASSYNRGVSHF
CDR3nt: TGTGCCAGCAGTTATAACAGGGGTGTTAGTCACTTT

abundance: NA
d_gene: NA
j_gene: TRBJ2-3
v_gene: TRBV5-4
CDR3aa: CASSTRGGGTDTQYF
CDR3nt: TGTGCCAGCAGCACGAGGGGGGGAGGTACAGATACGCAGTATTTT

abundance: NA
d_gene: NA
j_gene: TRBJ1-5
v_gene: TRBV6-1
CDR3aa: CASSEGWTSNQPQHF
CDR3nt: TGTGCCAGCAGTGAAGGCTGGACAAGCAATCAGCCCCAGCATTTT

abundance: few
d_gene: TRBD2
j_gene: TRBJ2-1
v_gene: TRBV18
CDR3aa: CASSRGTSVYNEQFF
CDR3nt: TGTGCCAGCTCACGCGGGACTAGCGTTTACAATGAGCAGTTCTTC

abundance: few
d_gene: NA
j_gene: TRBJ2-1
v_gene: TRBV11-2
CDR3aa: CASSLALGRNNEQFF
CDR3nt: TGTGCCAGCAGCTTAGCGTTGGGGCGGAACAATGAGCAGTTCTTC

abundance: NA
d_gene: NA
j_gene: TRBJ1-5
v_gene: TRBV2
CDR3aa: CASSERGGQPQHF
CDR3nt: TGTGCCAGCAGTGAACGGGGGGGGCAGCCCCAGCATTTT

abundance: once
d_gene: TRBD2
j_gene: TRBJ2-7
v_gene: TRBV2
CDR3aa: CASSPRGGVEQYF
CDR3nt: TGTGCCAGCAGTCCCCGGGGAGGGGTCGAGCAGTACTTC

abundance: once
d_gene: NA
j_gene: TRBJ1-4
v_gene: TRBV7-9
CDR3aa: CASSLQSTNEKLFF
CDR3nt: TGTGCCAGCAGCCTACAGTCAACTAATGAAAAACTGTTTTTT

abundance: once
d_gene: TRBD2
j_gene: TRBJ2-1
v_gene: TRBV25-1
CDR3aa: CASTSPGGLAGGANEQFF
CDR3nt: TGTGCCAGCACCTCACCTGGGGGACTAGCGGGAGGTGCAAATGAGCAGTTCTTC

abundance: NA
d_gene: TRBD2
j_gene: TRBJ2-7
v_gene: TRBV4-1
CDR3aa: CASSHAGTSGYEQYF
CDR3nt: TGCGCCAGCAGCCATGCAGGGACTAGCGGGTACGAGCAGTACTTC

abundance: NA
d_gene: TRBD1
j_gene: TRBJ2-1
v_gene: TRBV5-4
CDR3aa: CASSLQGAAYNEQFF
CDR3nt: TGTGCCAGCAGCTTACAGGGGGCGGCCTACAATGAGCAGTTCTTC

abundance: NA
d_gene: TRBD1
j_gene: TRBJ1-6
v_gene: TRBV5-1
CDR3aa: CASSPGQRDSPLHF
CDR3nt: TGCGCCAGCAGCCCGGGACAGAGGGATTCACCCCTCCACTTT

abundance: NA
d_gene: NA
j_gene: TRBJ1-1
v_gene: TRBV4-1
CDR3aa: CASSQEGAGKTEAFF
CDR3nt: TGCGCCAGCAGCCAAGAGGGGGCCGGGAAGACTGAAGCTTTCTTT

abundance: NA
d_gene: NA
j_gene: TRBJ1-6
v_gene: TRBV5-4
CDR3aa: CASSFPSDSSLHF
CDR3nt: TGTGCCAGCAGTTTTCCCTCTGACTCCAGTCTCCACTTT

abundance: NA
d_gene: TRBD1
j_gene: TRBJ1-2
v_gene: TRBV19
CDR3aa: CARARTGEGYTF
CDR3nt: TGTGCCCGGGCGCGGACAGGCGAGGGCTACACCTTC

abundance: NA
d_gene: TRBD1
j_gene: TRBJ1-2
v_gene: TRBV19
CDR3aa: CASSVPWGTGLGGYTF
CDR3nt: TGTGCCAGTAGTGTCCCATGGGGGACAGGTCTAGGGGGCTACACCTTC

abundance: NA
d_gene: TRBD2
j_gene: TRBJ2-7
v_gene: TRBV5-1
CDR3aa: CASSSGTSLYEQYF
CDR3nt: TGCGCCAGCAGCTCCGGGACTAGCCTCTACGAGCAGTACTTC

abundance: NA
d_gene: TRBD2
j_gene: TRBJ2-7
v_gene: TRBV6-5
CDR3aa: CASSYSIPPGGHEQYF
CDR3nt: TGTGCCAGCAGTTACTCGATTCCACCGGGAGGGCACGAGCAGTACTTC

abundance: NA
d_gene: TRBD1
j_gene: TRBJ2-5
v_gene: TRBV19
CDR3aa: CASSDRAWETQYF
CDR3nt: TGTGCCAGTAGCGACAGGGCCTGGGAGACCCAGTACTTC

abundance: NA
d_gene: TRBD2
j_gene: TRBJ2-2
v_gene: TRBV28
CDR3aa: CATLGGRSTGELFF
CDR3nt: TGTGCCACCCTTGGCGGGAGGAGCACCGGGGAGCTGTTTTTT

abundance: NA
d_gene: NA
j_gene: TRBJ1-5
v_gene: TRBV27
CDR3aa: CASSLSHQENQPQHF
CDR3nt: TGTGCCAGCAGTTTATCCCACCAAGAGAATCAGCCCCAGCATTTT

abundance: NA
d_gene: NA
j_gene: TRBJ1-1
v_gene: TRBV9
CDR3aa: CASSRLWGGLGSEAFF
CDR3nt: TGTGCCAGCAGTCGACTGTGGGGAGGCCTAGGGTCTGAAGCTTTCTTT

abundance: NA
d_gene: TRBD2
j_gene: TRBJ2-1
v_gene: TRBV24-1
CDR3aa: CATSEPSGRTSSYNEQFF
CDR3nt: TGTGCCACCAGTGAACCCAGCGGGAGGACCTCCTCCTACAATGAGCAGTTCTTC

abundance: NA
d_gene: TRBD2
j_gene: TRBJ2-1
v_gene: TRBV11-2
CDR3aa: CASSPRAGGRQYEQFF
CDR3nt: TGTGCCAGCAGCCCGAGAGCGGGAGGGCGACAATATGAGCAGTTCTTC

abundance: NA
d_gene: NA
j_gene: TRBJ1-5
v_gene: TRBV2
CDR3aa: CASSETGVPIEPQHF
CDR3nt: TGTGCCAGCAGCGAAACGGGGGTACCAATCGAGCCCCAGCATTTT

abundance: NA
d_gene: NA
j_gene: TRBJ1-1
v_gene: TRBV10-3
CDR3aa: CAISDPGRDTEAFF
CDR3nt: TGTGCCATCAGTGACCCGGGAAGGGACACTGAAGCTTTCTTT